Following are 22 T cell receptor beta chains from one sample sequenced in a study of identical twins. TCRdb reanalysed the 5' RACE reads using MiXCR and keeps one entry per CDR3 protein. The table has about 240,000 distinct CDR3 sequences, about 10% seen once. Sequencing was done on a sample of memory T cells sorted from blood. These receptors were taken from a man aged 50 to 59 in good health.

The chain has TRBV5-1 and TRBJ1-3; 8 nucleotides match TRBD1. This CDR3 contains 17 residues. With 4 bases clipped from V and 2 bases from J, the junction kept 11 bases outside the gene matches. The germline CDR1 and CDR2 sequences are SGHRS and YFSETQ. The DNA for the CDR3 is TGCGCCAGCAGCAAGCGGACAGGGAGTTTCGCTGGAAACACCATATATTTT. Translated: CASSKRTGSFAGNTIYF.

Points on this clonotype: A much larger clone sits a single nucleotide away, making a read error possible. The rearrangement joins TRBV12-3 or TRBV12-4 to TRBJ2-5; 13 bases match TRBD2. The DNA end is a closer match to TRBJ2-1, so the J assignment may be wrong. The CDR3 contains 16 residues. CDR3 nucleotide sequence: TGTGCCAGCAGCCGGACTAGCGGGAGAGGCCAAGAGACCCAGTTCTTC. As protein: CASSRTSGRGQETQFF.

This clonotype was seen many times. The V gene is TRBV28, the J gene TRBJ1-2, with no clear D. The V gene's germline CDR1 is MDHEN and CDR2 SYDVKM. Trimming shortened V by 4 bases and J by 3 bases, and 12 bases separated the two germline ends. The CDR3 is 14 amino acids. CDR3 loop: CASSSRRVYYGYTF. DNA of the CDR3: TGTGCCAGCAGTTCCAGGAGGGTTTACTATGGCTACACCTTC.

CDR3 nucleotide sequence: TGTGCCAGCAGCGTAGATGGCGGGGGGGTCTACGAGCAGTACTTC. It yields the protein CASSVDGGGVYEQYF. The gene calls are TRBV9 and TRBJ2-7; 9 bases line up with TRBD2. From germline, CDR1 is SGDLS and CDR2 YYNGEE. V lost 0 bases to trimming and J lost 3 bases; unmatched junction nucleotides: 4. This CDR3 contains 15 residues.

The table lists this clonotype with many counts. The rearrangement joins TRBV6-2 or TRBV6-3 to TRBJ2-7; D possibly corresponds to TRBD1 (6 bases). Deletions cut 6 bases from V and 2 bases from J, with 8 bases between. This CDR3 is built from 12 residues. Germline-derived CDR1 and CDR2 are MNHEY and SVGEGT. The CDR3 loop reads CASSRDTYEQYF. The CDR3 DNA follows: TGTGCCAGCAGCCGGGACACCTACGAGCAGTACTTC.

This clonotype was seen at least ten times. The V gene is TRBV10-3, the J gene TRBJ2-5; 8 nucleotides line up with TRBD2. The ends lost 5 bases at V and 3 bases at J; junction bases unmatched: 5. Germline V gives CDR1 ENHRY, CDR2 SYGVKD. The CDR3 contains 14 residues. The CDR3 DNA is TGTGCCATCAGTACCAGCGGGGGAGAAGAGACCCAGTACTTC. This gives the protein CAISTSGGEETQYF.

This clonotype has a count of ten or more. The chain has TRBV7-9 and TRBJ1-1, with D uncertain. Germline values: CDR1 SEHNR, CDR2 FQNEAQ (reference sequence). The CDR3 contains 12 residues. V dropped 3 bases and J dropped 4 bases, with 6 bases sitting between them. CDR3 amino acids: CASSLRSTEAFF. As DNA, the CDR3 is TGTGCCAGCAGCTTGCGGTCCACTGAAGCTTTCTTT.

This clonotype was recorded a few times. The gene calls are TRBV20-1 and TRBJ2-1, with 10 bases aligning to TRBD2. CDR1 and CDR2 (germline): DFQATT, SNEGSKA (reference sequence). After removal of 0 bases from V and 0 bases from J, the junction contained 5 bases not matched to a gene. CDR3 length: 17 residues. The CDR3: CSARDLSSGSSYNEQFF. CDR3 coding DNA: TGCAGTGCTAGAGACCTATCTAGCGGGAGCTCCTACAATGAGCAGTTCTTC.

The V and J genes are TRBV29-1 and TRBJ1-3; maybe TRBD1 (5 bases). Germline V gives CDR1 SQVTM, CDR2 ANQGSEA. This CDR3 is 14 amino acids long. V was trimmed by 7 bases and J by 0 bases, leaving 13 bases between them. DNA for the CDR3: TGCAGCGCCCAGCCCGGGACCTCTGGAAACACCATATATTTT. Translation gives CSAQPGTSGNTIYF.

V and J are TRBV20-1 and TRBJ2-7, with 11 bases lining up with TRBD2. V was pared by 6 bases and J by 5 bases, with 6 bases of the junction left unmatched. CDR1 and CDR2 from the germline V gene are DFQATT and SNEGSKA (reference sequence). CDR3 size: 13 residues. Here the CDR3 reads CSAPLAGGNEQYF. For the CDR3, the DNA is TGCAGTGCCCCGCTAGCGGGAGGTAACGAGCAGTACTTC.

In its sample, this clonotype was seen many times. CDR3 amino acids: CASSSRLAGAVYEQYF. The CDR3 coding sequence is TGTGCCAGCAGTTCTAGACTAGCGGGGGCCGTCTACGAGCAGTACTTC. The chain links TRBV12-3 or TRBV12-4 to TRBJ2-7, with 12 bases lining up with TRBD2. The CDR3 runs to 16 residues. The J segment lost 3 bases and the V segment lost 4 bases, leaving 7 bases of the junction unmatched.

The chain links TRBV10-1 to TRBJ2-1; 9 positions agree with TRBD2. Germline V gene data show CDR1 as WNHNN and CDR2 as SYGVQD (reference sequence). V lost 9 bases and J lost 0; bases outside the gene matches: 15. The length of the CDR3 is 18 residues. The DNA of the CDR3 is TGCGCCAGTTCCAGGGACCCAGGCGGGGGGGCCTCCTACAATGAGCAGTTCTTC. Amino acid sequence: CASSRDPGGGASYNEQFF.

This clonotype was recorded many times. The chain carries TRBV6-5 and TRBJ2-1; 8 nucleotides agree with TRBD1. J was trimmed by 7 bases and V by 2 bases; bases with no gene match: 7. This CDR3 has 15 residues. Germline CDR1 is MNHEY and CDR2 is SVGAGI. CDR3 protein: CASSYGGRGRNEQFF. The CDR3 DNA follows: TGTGCCAGCAGTTACGGTGGCAGGGGGCGGAATGAGCAGTTCTTC.

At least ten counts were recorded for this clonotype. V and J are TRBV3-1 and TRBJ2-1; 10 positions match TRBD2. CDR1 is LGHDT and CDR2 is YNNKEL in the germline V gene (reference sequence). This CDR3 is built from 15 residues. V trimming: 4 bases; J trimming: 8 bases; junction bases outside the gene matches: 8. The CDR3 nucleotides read TGTGCCAGCAGCCGGAGCGGGGGGGCCGCCGATGAGCAGTTCTTC. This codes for CASSRSGGAADEQFF.

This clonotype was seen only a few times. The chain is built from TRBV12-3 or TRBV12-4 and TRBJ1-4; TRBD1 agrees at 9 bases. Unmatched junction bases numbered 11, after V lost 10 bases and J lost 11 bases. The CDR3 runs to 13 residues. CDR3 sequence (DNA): TGTGCCACCTGCGGGACAGGGAGTGGGAAACTGTTTTTT. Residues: CATCGTGSGKLFF.

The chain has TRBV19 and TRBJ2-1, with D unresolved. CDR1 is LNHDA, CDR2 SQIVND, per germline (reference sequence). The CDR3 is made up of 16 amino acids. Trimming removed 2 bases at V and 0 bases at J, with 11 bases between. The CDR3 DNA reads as TGTGCCAGTAGTATACGGGCACCGGGCTCCTACAATGAGCAGTTCTTC. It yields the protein CASSIRAPGSYNEQFF.

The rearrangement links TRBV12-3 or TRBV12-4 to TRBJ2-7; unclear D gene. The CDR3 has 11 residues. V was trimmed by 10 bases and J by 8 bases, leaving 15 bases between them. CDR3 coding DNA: TGTGCCACCGGCAGTTCTCTCAAGCAGTACTTC. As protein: CATGSSLKQYF.

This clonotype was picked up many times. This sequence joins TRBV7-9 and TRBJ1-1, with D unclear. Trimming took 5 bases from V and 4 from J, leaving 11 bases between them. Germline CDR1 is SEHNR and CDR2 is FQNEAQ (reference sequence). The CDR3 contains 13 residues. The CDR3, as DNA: TGTGCCAGCAGCCCGTACGGTGGCACTGAAGCTTTCTTT. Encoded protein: CASSPYGGTEAFF.

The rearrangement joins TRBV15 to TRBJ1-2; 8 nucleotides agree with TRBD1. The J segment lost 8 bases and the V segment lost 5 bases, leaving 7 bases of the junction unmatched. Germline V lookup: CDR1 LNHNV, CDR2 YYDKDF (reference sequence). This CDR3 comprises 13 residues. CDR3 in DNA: TGTGCCACCAGCCAGACGACAGGGGAAGGCTACACCTTC. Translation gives CATSQTTGEGYTF.

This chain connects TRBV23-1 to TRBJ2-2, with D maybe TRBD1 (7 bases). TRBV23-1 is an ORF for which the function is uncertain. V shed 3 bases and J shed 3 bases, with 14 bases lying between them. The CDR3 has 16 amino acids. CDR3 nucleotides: TGCGCCAGCAGTCAGCTGCGGGACAGACACACCGGGGAGCTGTTTTTT. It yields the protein CASSQLRDRHTGELFF.

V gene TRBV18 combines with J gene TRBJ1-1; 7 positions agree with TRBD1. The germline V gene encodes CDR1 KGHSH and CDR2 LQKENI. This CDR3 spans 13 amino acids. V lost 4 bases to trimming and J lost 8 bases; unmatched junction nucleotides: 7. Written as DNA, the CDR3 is TGTGCCAGCTCACAGGGGGCAAGGGAGGAAGCTTTCTTT. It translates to CASSQGAREEAFF.

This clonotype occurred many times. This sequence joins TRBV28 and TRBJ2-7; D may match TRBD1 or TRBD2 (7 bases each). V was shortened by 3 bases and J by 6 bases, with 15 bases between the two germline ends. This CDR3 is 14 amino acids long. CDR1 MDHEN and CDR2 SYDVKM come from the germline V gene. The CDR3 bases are TGTGCCAGCAGTTTGGAGGGAGGGGGCAGCGAGCAGTACTTC. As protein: CASSLEGGGSEQYF.